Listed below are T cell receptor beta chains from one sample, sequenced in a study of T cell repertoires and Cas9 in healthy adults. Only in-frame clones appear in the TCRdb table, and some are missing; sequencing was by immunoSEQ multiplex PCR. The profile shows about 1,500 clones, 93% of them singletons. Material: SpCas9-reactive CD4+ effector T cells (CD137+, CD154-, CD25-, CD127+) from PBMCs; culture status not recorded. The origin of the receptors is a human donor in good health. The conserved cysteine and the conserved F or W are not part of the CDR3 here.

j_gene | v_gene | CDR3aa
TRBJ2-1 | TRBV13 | ASSPPGQGVLGEQF
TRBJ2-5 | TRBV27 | ASSLSPFDRHKREETQY
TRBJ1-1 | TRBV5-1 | ASTRGGEAF
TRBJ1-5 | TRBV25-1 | ASSDGRGVNQPQH
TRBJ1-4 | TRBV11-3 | ASSFQAYDREKLF
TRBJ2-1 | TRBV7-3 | ASSLTFPTSASGLLGSYNEQF
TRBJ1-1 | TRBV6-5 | ASSYGQAPVSEAF
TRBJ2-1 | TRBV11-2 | ASSLVEGSSYNEQF
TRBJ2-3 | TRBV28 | ASSLGGNADTQY
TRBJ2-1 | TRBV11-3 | ASSQARGAYNEQF
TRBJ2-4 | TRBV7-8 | ASSFVAGRGINIQY
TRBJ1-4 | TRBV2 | ATRRGSNEKLF
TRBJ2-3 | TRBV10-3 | AIRRDRGTDTQY
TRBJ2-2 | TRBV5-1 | ASSRDSSTGELF
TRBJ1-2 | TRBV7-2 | ASSPGTGGFGYGYT
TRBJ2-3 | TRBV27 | ASSLRLVGDTQY
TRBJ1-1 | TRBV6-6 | ASSYQNTEAF
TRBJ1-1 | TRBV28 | ATHLDKAF
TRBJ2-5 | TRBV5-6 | ASSLQGNQETQY
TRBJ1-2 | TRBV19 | ASSIDRGSANYGYT
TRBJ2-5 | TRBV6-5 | ASKGTAETQY
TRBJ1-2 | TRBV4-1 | ASSTSKNRKTYGYT
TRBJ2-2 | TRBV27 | ASSTRTSGWGVTGELF
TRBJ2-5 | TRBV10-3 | AISEKETQY
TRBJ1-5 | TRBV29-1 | SVEVREGQPQH
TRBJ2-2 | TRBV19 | ASSIGTVNTGELF
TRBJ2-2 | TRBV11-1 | ASSSFGRDRGVAGELF
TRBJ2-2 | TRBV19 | ASRGTGITGELF
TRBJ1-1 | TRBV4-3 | ASSQGVNTEAF
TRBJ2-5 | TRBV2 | ASSEALVAGGYQETQY
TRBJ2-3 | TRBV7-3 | ASSETNTDTQY
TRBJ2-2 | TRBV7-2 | ACHRKANTGELF
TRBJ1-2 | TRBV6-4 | ASSLHDPHGKTYGYT
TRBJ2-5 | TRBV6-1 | ASSDSIGTEETQY
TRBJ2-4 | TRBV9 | ASSARGEGGIQY
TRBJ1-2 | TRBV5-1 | ASSPEVKGGYT
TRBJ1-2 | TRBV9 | ASSVADLLRVQNYGYT
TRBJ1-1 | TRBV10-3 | AIRKTGEDTEAF
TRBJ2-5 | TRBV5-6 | ASSLIRTSGGLHQETQY
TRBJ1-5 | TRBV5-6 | ASSRDKNQPQH
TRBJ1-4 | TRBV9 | ASSVGPTNEKLF
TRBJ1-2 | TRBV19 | ASSRNRGTGYT
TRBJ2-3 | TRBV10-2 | ASAPGSDTQY
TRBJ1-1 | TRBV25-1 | ASSSMKTGENTEAF